This T cell receptor (beta chain) was observed in a study of Ad26.COV2.S vaccination and SARS-CoV-2 variants. Overall study findings and caveats: Responses of spike-specific T cells (both CD8+ and CD4+) reportedly showed substantial breadth after vaccination.

The CDR3 contains 16 residues. The germline V and J ends were trimmed by 2 bases and 2 bases, with 15 bases remaining between them. Germline loops: CDR1 MNHEY, CDR2 SVGEGT. Clones were read by immunoSEQ multiplex PCR, and TCRdb kept only the in-frame ones, dropping some. Of some 350,000 clones listed, 85% to 90% are singletons. Remarks on this clone: Its specificity is not known.

Treatment meaning: 15 to 20 received Ad26.COV2.S at low or high dose, single or two shots; about five received placebo; per-sample allocation not given. Sampling happened 63 days after the first vaccine or placebo injection. The source was peripheral blood, collected in a trial of Ad26.COV2.S vaccine versus placebo. This receptor was identified in a person aged 18-65 years who received the Ad26.COV2.S COVID-19 vaccine or a placebo. This sequence joins TRBV6-2 or TRBV6-3 and TRBJ1-2; D gene ambiguous. The CDR3 sequence: CASSYREGSINYGYTF. In DNA form, the CDR3 reads TGTGCCAGCAGTTACCGTGAGGGCTCAATAAACTATGGCTACACCTTC.